These 8 T cell receptor beta chains originate from one sample sequenced in a study of beta chain features in type 1 diabetes. Their specific antigens are unknown. Broader study findings: Type 1 diabetes patients showed a moderate but significant shortening of TCRB CDR3s in all four CD4+ subsets.

Expressed TCRB transcripts were sequenced, since all the RNA that had been isolated was reverse transcribed. Generated by immunoSEQ multiplex PCR, the TCRdb table keeps only in-frame clones and is missing some. In the table there are more than 250,000 clones, over 14% of which are singletons. The sequenced sample consisted of naive CD4+ T cells from blood. The receptors were sampled from a man aged 18-30 years with type 1 diabetes.

The V call is TRBV18, the J call TRBJ2-1, with 11 bases fitting TRBD1. From germline, CDR1 is KGHSH and CDR2 LQKENI. The V gene end was trimmed by 0 bases and the J gene end by 4 bases; junction bases not matched to a gene: 5. The CDR3 loop spans 17 amino acids. CDR3 coding DNA: TGTGCCAGCTCACCACCGTCTGGACAGGGGGCTTACAATGAGCAGTTCTTC. Amino acid sequence: CASSPPSGQGAYNEQFF.

This clone was detected only a few times. The chain joins TRBV5-1 to TRBJ2-3; TRBD2 might be the D (5 bases). V gave up 2 bases and J gave up 2 bases, with 9 bases separating them. The germline V gene encodes CDR1 SGHRS and CDR2 YFSETQ. The CDR3 consists of 14 residues. The CDR3 coding sequence is TGCGCCAGCAGCTTCTCCGGGGTCACAGATACGCAGTATTTT. Its protein product is CASSFSGVTDTQYF.

The chain combines TRBV7-2 with TRBJ2-7; 7 bases agree with TRBD1. Germline values: CDR1 SGHTA, CDR2 FQGNSA. The CDR3 has 13 amino acids. With V trimmed by 6 bases and J by 6 bases, 8 bases remained unmatched. DNA for the CDR3: TGTGCCAGCAGAACGGGCCCAGGGGGCGAGCAGTACTTC. Encoded protein: CASRTGPGGEQYF. The whole variable domain, remainder taken from reference TRBV7-2 and TRBJ2-7, is GAGVSQSPSNKVTEKGKDVELRCDPISGHTALYWYRQSLGQGLEFLIYFQGNSAPDKSGLPSDRFSAERTGGSVSTLTIQRTQQEDSAVYLCASRTGPGGEQYFGPGTRLTVT.

This clone appeared a few times. The V call is TRBV4-1, the J call TRBJ1-2, with D perhaps TRBD1 (5 bases). CDR1 is MGHRA and CDR2 is YSYEKL in the germline V gene. V was shortened by 1 base and J by 6 bases, with 21 bases between the two germline ends. The CDR3 sequence is 17 residues long. The DNA of the CDR3 is TGCGCCAGCAGCCAAGTCTCTGTAGGGGTCGCCGTGAATGGCTACACCTTC. Translation: CASSQVSVGVAVNGYTF.

The CDR3 is CASSQGTGDHEQYF. In DNA, the CDR3 is TGCGCCAGCAGCCAAGGGACAGGGGACCACGAGCAGTACTTC. The chain links TRBV4-3 to TRBJ2-7, with 9 bases that match TRBD1. The CDR3 is 14 amino acids. Trimming removed 1 base from V and 5 bases from J; junction bases left unmatched: 3. Germline CDR1 and CDR2: LGHNA and YSLEER.

The chain links TRBV11-2 to TRBJ1-1, with TRBD1 matching 8 bases. Germline lookup yields CDR1 SGHAT and CDR2 FQNNGV. This CDR3 is 14 amino acids long. Unmatched junction bases numbered 8, after V lost 5 bases and J lost 6 bases. The CDR3 DNA reads TGTGCCAGCAGCCTTATCAGGGGGCTGGCTGAAGCTTTCTTT. Protein product: CASSLIRGLAEAFF. The entire variable domain, with the rest obtained from reference TRBV11-2 and TRBJ1-1, is as follows: EAGVAQSPRYKIIEKRQSVAFWCNPISGHATLYWYQQILGQGPKLLIQFQNNGVVDDSQLPKDRFSAERLKGVDSTLKIQPAKLEDSAVYLCASSLIRGLAEAFFGQGTRLTVV.

The chain joins TRBV6-6 to TRBJ1-2, with D perhaps matching TRBD1 (6 bases). V gave up 6 bases and J gave up 4 bases, with 9 bases separating them. The CDR3 sequence is 12 residues long. The V gene's germline CDR1 is MNHNY and CDR2 SVGAGI (reference sequence). This CDR3 is CASSTGPYGYTF. CDR3 DNA sequence: TGTGCCAGCAGCACAGGGCCCTATGGCTACACCTTC.

The rearrangement uses TRBV6-5 and TRBJ2-1; the D gene is possibly TRBD2 (5 bases). The V end lost 4 bases, the J end lost 3 bases, and 13 bases lay between the germline ends. Germline CDR1 MNHEY, CDR2 SVGAGI. This CDR3 region has 15 residues. The CDR3 spells CASSFGLRGYNEQFF. The CDR3, as DNA: TGTGCCAGCAGTTTCGGACTCCGCGGCTACAATGAGCAGTTCTTC.